This note documents a single TCR beta chain sequence. The CDR3 end falls 3 residues outside the read, so it is completed with the germline J gene. These data are taken from a study of T cells in women clearing cervical HPV infection. The wider study: Cases: HPV16-related CIN3 or worse on histology, 2 invasive cancers.

The ends were cut back, 1 base at V and 7 bases at J, with 9 bases in the middle. This CDR3 spans 13 amino acids. Germline loops: CDR1 SNHLY, CDR2 FYNNEI. The protocol was immunoSEQ multiplex PCR, while the TCRdb copy is restricted to in-frame clones and leaves out a portion. The data show 30,000 to 45,000 clones, and the top ten clones hold about 1.7%. The origin of this receptor is a woman between 18 and 75 years old with a cervical HPV16 infection that either progressed to CIN3+ or cleared (not recorded which). What was sequenced was blood buffy coat. The chain is built from TRBV2 and TRBJ2-3, with D uncertain. The DNA read from the CDR3 is TGTGCCAGCAGTGAAGGAGGTGTGAATACG. This sequence encodes CASSEGGVNT. The full CDR3 reads CASSEGGVNTQYF.